Below are 9 T cell receptor beta chains sequenced from a single sample in a study of regulatory dendritic cells for organ transplantation. These receptors' antigens are unknown. Sequencing used immunoSEQ multiplex PCR; TCRdb keeps in-frame clones, though not all of them. Of a few thousand clones detected, roughly 70% appear once; the ten largest clones hold around 23%. Allogeneic regulatory or mature dendritic cells were co-cultured for 5 days with CFSE-labeled sorted T cells at 1:10. Sequenced sample: memory CD8+ T cells from blood cultured with dendritic cells. This sample's subset: CD45RO+ memory T cells. Receptors originate from a human donor in good health.

The chain employs TRBV19 and TRBJ1-2; unclear D gene. Trimming took off 7 bases at V and 8 bases at J, with 14 bases between the two ends. Germline loops: CDR1 LNHDA, CDR2 SQIVND (reference sequence). The CDR3 extends over 12 amino acids. The CDR3: CASTVGLEGYTF. CDR3 bases: TGTGCCAGTACGGTAGGGTTGGAGGGCTACACCTTC.

The chain has TRBV28 and TRBJ1-5; D is possibly TRBD1 (5 bases). The ends were cut back, 1 base at V and 6 bases at J, with 10 bases in the middle. The CDR3 is made up of 14 amino acids. CDR1 MDHEN and CDR2 SYDVKM come from the germline V gene. The CDR3, as DNA: TGTGCCAGCAGTTTATTTGCAGGGTCTCAGCCCCAGCATTTT. Its translation: CASSLFAGSQPQHF.

In its sample, this clone was seen once. The J gene is TRBJ2-6, the V gene TRBV4-3, with D possibly being TRBD1 (6 bases). Germline values: CDR1 LGHNA, CDR2 YSLEER. The CDR3 runs 16 residues. Trimming removed 0 bases at V and 4 bases at J, with 10 bases between. The CDR3 DNA reads TGCGCCAGCAGCCAAGAATGGGGGACAGGGGCCAACGTCCTGACTTTC. It yields the protein CASSQEWGTGANVLTF.

This clone has more than one count but fewer than ten. This chain links TRBV6-1 with TRBJ2-1; D is unresolved. The CDR3 consists of 12 residues. Trimming shortened V by 8 bases and J by 4 bases, and 9 bases separated the two germline ends. The germline gives CDR1 MNHNS, CDR2 SASEGT. The CDR3 DNA sequence: TGTGCCAGCCTACCGAAATACAATGAGCAGTTCTTC. This encodes CASLPKYNEQFF.

This sequence joins TRBV9 and TRBJ2-5, with a weak D call TRBD1 (6 bases). The germline V and J ends were trimmed by 3 bases and 11 bases, with 20 bases remaining between them. Germline-derived CDR1 and CDR2 are SGDLS and YYNGEE. This CDR3 is 14 amino acids long. The CDR3 sequence is CASSGTVAGDEQYF. The CDR3 DNA sequence: TGTGCCAGCAGCGGGACGGTAGCAGGGGATGAGCAGTACTTC.

This clone turned up a few times. The J gene is TRBJ1-6, the V gene TRBV14; 7 nucleotides line up with TRBD1. The CDR3 is 16 residues long. V was pared by 3 bases and J by 0 bases, with 2 bases of the junction left unmatched. Looked up from germline, CDR1 is SGHDN and CDR2 is FVKESK. The CDR3 is CASSQTGSSYNSPLHF. The DNA for the CDR3 is TGTGCCAGCAGCCAGACAGGGAGCTCCTATAATTCACCCCTCCACTTT. The full variable domain, rest sourced from reference TRBV14 and TRBJ1-6, is EAGVTQFPSHSVIEKGQTVTLRCDPISGHDNLYWYRRVMGKEIKFLLHFVKESKQDESGMPNNRFLAERTGGTYSTLKVQPAELEDSGVYFCASSQTGSSYNSPLHFGNGTRLTVT.

This chain links TRBV11-2 with TRBJ2-7, with D perhaps TRBD1 (5 bases). V was shortened by 3 bases and J by 7 bases, with 16 bases between the two germline ends. The CDR3 is 14 amino acids. Per germline, CDR1 SGHAT and CDR2 FQNNGV. The chain's CDR3 is CASSFDSTAPEQYF. As DNA, the CDR3 is TGTGCCAGCAGCTTCGATTCGACAGCTCCGGAGCAGTACTTC.

This clone was seen more than once but under ten times. The chain links TRBV6-5 to TRBJ1-4; the D gene is possibly TRBD1 (5 bases). Between the trimmed V and J ends, which lost 7 bases and 7 bases, there was a span of 16 bases. CDR1 MNHEY and CDR2 SVGAGI come from the germline V gene. The CDR3 length is 14 residues. The CDR3: CASTRAHESEKLFF. The CDR3 nucleotides read TGTGCCAGCACCAGGGCCCATGAAAGTGAAAAACTGTTTTTT.

The rearrangement uses TRBV7-6 and TRBJ2-5; TRBD2 matches 8 bases. Trimming took 8 bases from V and 5 from J; bases not matched to a gene: 13. This CDR3 spans 15 amino acids. Per germline, CDR1 SGHVS and CDR2 FNYEAQ. In DNA form, the CDR3 reads TGTGCCAGCGGAGAAGAGCGGGGGCGGGGGGAGACCCAGTACTTC. Translating gives CASGEERGRGETQYF.